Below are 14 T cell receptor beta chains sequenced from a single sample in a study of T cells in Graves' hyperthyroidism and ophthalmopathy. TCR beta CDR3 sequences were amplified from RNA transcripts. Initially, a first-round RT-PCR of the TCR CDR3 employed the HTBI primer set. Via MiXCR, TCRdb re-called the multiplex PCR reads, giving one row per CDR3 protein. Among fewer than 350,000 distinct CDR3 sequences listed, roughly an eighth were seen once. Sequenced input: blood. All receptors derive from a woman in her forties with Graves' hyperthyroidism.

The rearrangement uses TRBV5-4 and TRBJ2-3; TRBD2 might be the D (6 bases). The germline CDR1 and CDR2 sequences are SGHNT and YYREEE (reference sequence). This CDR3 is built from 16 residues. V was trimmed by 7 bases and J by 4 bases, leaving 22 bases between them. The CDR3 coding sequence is TGTGCCAGCGGGCATCCTAGGAGGGATTCCCCAGATACGCAGTATTTT. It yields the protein CASGHPRRDSPDTQYF.

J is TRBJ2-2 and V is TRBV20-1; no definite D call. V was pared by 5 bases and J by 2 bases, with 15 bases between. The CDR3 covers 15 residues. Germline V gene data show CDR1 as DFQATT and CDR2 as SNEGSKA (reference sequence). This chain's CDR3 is CSAPQSTTNTGELFF. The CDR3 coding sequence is TGCAGTGCTCCACAGTCCACCACAAACACCGGGGAGCTGTTTTTT.

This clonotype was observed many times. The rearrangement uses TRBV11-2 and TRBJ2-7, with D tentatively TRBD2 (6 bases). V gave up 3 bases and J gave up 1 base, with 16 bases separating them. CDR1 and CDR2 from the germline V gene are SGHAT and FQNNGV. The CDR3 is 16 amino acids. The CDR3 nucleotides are TGTGCCAGCAGCTTCCCCCTCGGGGGATTATCCTACGAGCAGTACTTC. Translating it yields CASSFPLGGLSYEQYF. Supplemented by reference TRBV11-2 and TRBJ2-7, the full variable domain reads EAGVAQSPRYKIIEKRQSVAFWCNPISGHATLYWYQQILGQGPKLLIQFQNNGVVDDSQLPKDRFSAERLKGVDSTLKIQPAKLEDSAVYLCASSFPLGGLSYEQYFGPGTRLTVT.

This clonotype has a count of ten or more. CDR3 sequence reads: CASSSRAHEQYF. The CDR3 DNA reads TGTGCCAGCAGCTCACGGGCCCACGAGCAGTACTTC. The J gene is TRBJ2-7, the V gene TRBV5-5; D gene uncertain. The CDR3 has 12 amino acids. V lost 3 bases and J 5 bases, leaving 9 bases between the germline ends. Germline-derived CDR1 and CDR2 are SGHKS and YYEKEE (reference sequence).

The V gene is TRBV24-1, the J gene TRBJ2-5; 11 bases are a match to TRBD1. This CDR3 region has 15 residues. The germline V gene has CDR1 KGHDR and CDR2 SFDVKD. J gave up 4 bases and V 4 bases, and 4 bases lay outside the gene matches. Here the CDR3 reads CATSEPGTGGETQYF. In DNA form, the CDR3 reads TGTGCCACCAGTGAGCCGGGGACAGGGGGAGAGACCCAGTACTTC.

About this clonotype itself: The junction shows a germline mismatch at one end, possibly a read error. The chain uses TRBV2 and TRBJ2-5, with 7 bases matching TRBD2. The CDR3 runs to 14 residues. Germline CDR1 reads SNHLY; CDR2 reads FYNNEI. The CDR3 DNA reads TGTGCCGGCAGTTGGAGCGGGGTCCAAGAGACCCAGTACTTC. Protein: CAGSWSGVQETQYF.

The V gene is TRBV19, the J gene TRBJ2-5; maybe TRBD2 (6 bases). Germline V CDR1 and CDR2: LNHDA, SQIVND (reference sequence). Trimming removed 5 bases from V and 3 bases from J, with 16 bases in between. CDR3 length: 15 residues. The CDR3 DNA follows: TGTGCCAGTAGTTGGAACGGGAGAGGGGAAGAGACCCAGTACTTC. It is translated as CASSWNGRGEETQYF.

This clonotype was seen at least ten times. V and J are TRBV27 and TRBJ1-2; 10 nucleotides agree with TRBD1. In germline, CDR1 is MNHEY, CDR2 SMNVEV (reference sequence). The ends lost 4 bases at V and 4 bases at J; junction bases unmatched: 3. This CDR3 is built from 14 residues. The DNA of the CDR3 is TGTGCCAGCAGTTGGGGACAGGGGATCTATGGCTACACCTTC. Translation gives CASSWGQGIYGYTF.

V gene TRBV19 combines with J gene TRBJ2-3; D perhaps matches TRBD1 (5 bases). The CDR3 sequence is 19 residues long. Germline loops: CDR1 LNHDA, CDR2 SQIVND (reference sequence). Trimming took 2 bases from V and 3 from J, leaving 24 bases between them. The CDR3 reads CASSIWGTGTIADTDTQYF. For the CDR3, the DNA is TGTGCCAGTAGTATATGGGGTACAGGCACCATCGCTGATACAGATACGCAGTATTTT. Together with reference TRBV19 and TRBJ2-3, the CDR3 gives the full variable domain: DGGITQSPKYLFRKEGQNVTLSCEQNLNHDAMYWYRQDPGQGLRLIYYSQIVNDFQKGDIAEGYSVSREKKESFPLTVTSAQKNPTAFYLCASSIWGTGTIADTDTQYFGPGTRLTVL.

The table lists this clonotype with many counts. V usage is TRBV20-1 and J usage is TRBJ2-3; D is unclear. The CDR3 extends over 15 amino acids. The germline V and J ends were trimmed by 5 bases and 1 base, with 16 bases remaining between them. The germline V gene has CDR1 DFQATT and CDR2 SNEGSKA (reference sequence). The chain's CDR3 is CSASDFGLGTDTQYF. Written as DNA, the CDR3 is TGCAGTGCTTCCGACTTCGGCCTTGGCACAGATACGCAGTATTTT.

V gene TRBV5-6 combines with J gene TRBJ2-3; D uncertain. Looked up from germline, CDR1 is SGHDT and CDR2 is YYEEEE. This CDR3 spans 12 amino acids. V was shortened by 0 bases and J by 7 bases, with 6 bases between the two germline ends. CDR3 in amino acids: CASSLGPNTQYF. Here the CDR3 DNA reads TGTGCCAGCAGCTTGGGCCCTAATACGCAGTATTTT.

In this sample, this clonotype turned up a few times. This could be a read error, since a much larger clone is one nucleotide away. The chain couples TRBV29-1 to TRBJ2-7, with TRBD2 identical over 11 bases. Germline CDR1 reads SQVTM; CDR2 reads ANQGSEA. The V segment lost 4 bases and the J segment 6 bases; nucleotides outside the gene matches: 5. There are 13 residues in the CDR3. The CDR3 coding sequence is TGCAGCGTTGGATTAGCGGGAGGGGGCGAGCAGTACTTC. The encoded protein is CSVGLAGGGEQYF.

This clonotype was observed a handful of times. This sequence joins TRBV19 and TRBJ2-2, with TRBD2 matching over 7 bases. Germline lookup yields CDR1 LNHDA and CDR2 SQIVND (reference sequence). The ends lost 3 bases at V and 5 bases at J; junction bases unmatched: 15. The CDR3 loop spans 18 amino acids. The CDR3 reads CASSILLAEWRKTGELFF. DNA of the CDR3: TGTGCCAGTAGTATTCTCCTAGCGGAGTGGCGAAAGACCGGGGAGCTGTTTTTT.

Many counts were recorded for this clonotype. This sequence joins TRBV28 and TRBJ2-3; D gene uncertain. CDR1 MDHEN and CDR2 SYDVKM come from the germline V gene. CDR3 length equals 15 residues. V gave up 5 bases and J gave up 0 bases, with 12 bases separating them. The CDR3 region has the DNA TGTGCCAGCAGTATTTCGGGCGGCAGCACAGATACGCAGTATTTT. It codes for CASSISGGSTDTQYF.